Listed here are 19 T cell receptor beta chains from one sample, sequenced in a study of T-cell memory formation after mild COVID-19. Using its own MiXCR run on the 5' RACE reads, TCRdb lists one record per CDR3 protein. The sample gives 150,000 to 200,000 distinct CDR3 sequences, around 13% of which show up once; roughly 15% is in the top ten. The sample was PBMCs or a T cell subset sorted from them (not recorded which). The receptors originated from an adult woman who had mild COVID-19 (a few samples of this study predate the infection). Cell type and time point are not known.

This clonotype was seen repeatedly, ten times or more. The genes are TRBV5-1 and TRBJ2-7; 9 nucleotides match TRBD2. Unmatched junction bases numbered 13, after V lost 1 base and J lost 5 bases. This CDR3 is built from 17 residues. In germline, CDR1 is SGHRS, CDR2 YFSETQ. CDR3 protein: CASSLPPLAGNHHEQYF. In DNA, the CDR3 is TGCGCCAGCAGCTTGCCTCCCCTAGCGGGAAATCACCACGAGCAGTACTTC.

This clonotype was seen at least ten times. This chain connects TRBV6-5 to TRBJ1-2, with D possibly TRBD1 on 6 matching bases. Germline V gene sequence: CDR1 MNHEY, CDR2 SVGAGI. The V end lost 6 bases, the J end lost 2 bases, and 10 bases lay between the germline ends. This CDR3 is 13 amino acids long. CDR3: CASSRGGNYGYTF. DNA for the CDR3: TGTGCCAGCAGCCGAGGGGGGAACTATGGCTACACCTTC.

This clonotype has just a few counts. The chain links TRBV13 to TRBJ2-7; 9 bases are a match to TRBD2. The CDR3 has 16 residues. Unmatched junction bases numbered 10, after V lost 4 bases and J lost 3 bases. Germline CDR1 reads PRHDT; CDR2 reads FYEKMQ (reference sequence). CDR3 region: CASSSSDSGGLYEQYF. CDR3 nucleotides: TGTGCCAGCAGCTCCTCGGATAGCGGGGGACTCTACGAGCAGTACTTC.

The chain uses TRBV20-1 and TRBJ2-7; 7 bases fit TRBD1. The CDR3 totals 13 residues. Germline values: CDR1 DFQATT, CDR2 SNEGSKA (reference sequence). With V trimmed by 3 bases and J by 6 bases, 8 bases remained unmatched. The CDR3, as DNA: TGCAGTGCTAGCCGACAGGGTATAGGCGAGCAGTACTTC. Protein sequence: CSASRQGIGEQYF.

This clonotype has more than one count but fewer than ten. This rearrangement joins TRBV25-1 to TRBJ1-1; D is unresolved. Germline V lookup: CDR1 MGHDK, CDR2 SYGVNS. Trimming removed 1 base from V and 4 bases from J, with 7 bases in between. The CDR3 runs 13 residues. CDR3 residues: CASSESRATEAFF. CDR3 sequence (DNA): TGTGCCAGCAGTGAATCTCGGGCCACTGAAGCTTTCTTT.

This chain joins TRBV4-1 and TRBJ1-4; weak D call: TRBD1 (5 bases). The germline V and J ends were trimmed by 4 bases and 4 bases, with 10 bases remaining between them. Germline V gives CDR1 MGHRA, CDR2 YSYEKL. The CDR3 spans 14 residues. CDR3 nucleotide sequence: TGCGCCAGCAGCCGACAGCCGATTAATGAAAAACTGTTTTTT. It translates to CASSRQPINEKLFF.

V is TRBV19 and J is TRBJ2-7; TRBD1 aligns across 8 bases. Germline CDR1 is LNHDA and CDR2 is SQIVND (reference sequence). With V trimmed by 11 bases and J by 3 bases, 9 bases remained unmatched. The CDR3 has 13 amino acids. The DNA of the CDR3 is TGTGCCCCCGACAGGGGAGCGGGCTACGAGCAGTACTTC. Its protein product is CAPDRGAGYEQYF. The complete variable domain, with remaining parts taken from reference TRBV19 and TRBJ2-7, reads DGGITQSPKYLFRKEGQNVTLSCEQNLNHDAMYWYRQDPGQGLRLIYYSQIVNDFQKGDIAEGYSVSREKKESFPLTVTSAQKNPTAFYLCAPDRGAGYEQYFGPGTRLTVT.

The V call is TRBV9, the J call TRBJ2-7; 8 positions match TRBD1. This CDR3 is 12 amino acids long. Germline values: CDR1 SGDLS, CDR2 YYNGEE. V lost 2 bases to trimming and J lost 6 bases; unmatched junction nucleotides: 1. The CDR3 spells CASSVGTGEQYF. The CDR3 nucleotides are TGTGCCAGCAGCGTGGGGACAGGCGAGCAGTACTTC.

This clonotype was found a few times. The CDR3 sequence is CASGAGSGELFF. CDR3 sequence (DNA): TGCGCCAGCGGGGCCGGTTCCGGGGAGCTGTTTTTT. The chain joins TRBV5-1 to TRBJ2-2; D possibly corresponds to TRBD1 (5 bases). CDR1 and CDR2 from the germline V gene are SGHRS and YFSETQ. The CDR3 loop spans 12 amino acids. Deletions cut 7 bases from V and 6 bases from J, with 10 bases between.

This clonotype has at least ten counts. The J gene is TRBJ2-7, the V gene TRBV3-1; D is possibly TRBD1 (7 bases). Germline V gene data show CDR1 as LGHDT and CDR2 as YNNKEL (reference sequence). Deletions cut 4 bases from V and 0 bases from J, with 10 bases between. The length of the CDR3 is 14 residues. CDR3 protein: CASSRGDSSYEQYF. The CDR3 DNA reads TGTGCCAGCAGCCGGGGGGACAGCTCCTACGAGCAGTACTTC.

Only a few counts were recorded for this clonotype. The chain has TRBV4-1 and TRBJ2-1, with D hard to call. Germline lookup yields CDR1 MGHRA and CDR2 YSYEKL. V was cut by 3 bases and J by 7 bases, with 10 bases left in between. The CDR3 totals 13 residues. The CDR3 nucleotides read TGCGCCAGCAGCCAGAAAGTACCAAATGAGCAGTTCTTC. It translates to CASSQKVPNEQFF.

The chain uses TRBV3-1 and TRBJ2-1; D remains unclear. V was clipped by 1 base and J by 0 bases, with 10 bases between them. This CDR3 has 16 amino acids. Germline lookup yields CDR1 LGHDT and CDR2 YNNKEL (reference sequence). The CDR3 region is CASSQVRVSSYNEQFF. The CDR3 nucleotides are TGTGCCAGCAGCCAAGTTCGTGTAAGCTCCTACAATGAGCAGTTCTTC.

Only a few counts were recorded for this clonotype. V gene TRBV27 combines with J gene TRBJ2-1, with D maybe TRBD2 (6 bases). Germline CDR1 MNHEY, CDR2 SMNVEV (reference sequence). The CDR3 length is 12 residues. Between the trimmed V and J ends, which lost 3 bases and 14 bases, there was a span of 14 bases. CDR3 coding DNA: TGTGCCAGCAGTTTTGGGGGGAATGGTGAGTTCTTC. Residues: CASSFGGNGEFF.

V and J are TRBV7-9 and TRBJ1-1; no definite D call. The CDR3 runs to 16 residues. Germline V gives CDR1 SEHNR, CDR2 FQNEAQ (reference sequence). Trimming cost V 6 bases and J 10 bases, with 27 bases left between them. The CDR3 spells CASRPPWASGVPAAFF. CDR3 DNA sequence: TGTGCCAGCAGGCCCCCTTGGGCCTCTGGGGTGCCAGCAGCTTTCTTT.

CDR3 nucleotides: TGTGCCAGCAGGCCGCCTACTAGCGGGGGTTCCTACGAGCAGTACTTC. This gives the protein CASRPPTSGGSYEQYF. The J gene is TRBJ2-7, the V gene TRBV6-6; 11 bases line up with TRBD2. This CDR3 has 16 amino acids. Unmatched junction bases numbered 8, after V lost 6 bases and J lost 1 base. Germline V gives CDR1 MNHNY, CDR2 SVGAGI (reference sequence).

This clonotype has more than one count but fewer than ten. The chain employs TRBV30 and TRBJ2-7; the D call may be TRBD1 or TRBD2 (6 bases each). Trimming stripped 5 bases from V and 3 bases from J, with 14 bases between. CDR1 is GTSNPN and CDR2 is SVGIG in the germline V gene (reference sequence). The CDR3 extends over 13 amino acids. The DNA of the CDR3 is TGTGCCTGGGGAGGGGGGCCGGGCTACGAGCAGTACTTC. Translation gives CAWGGGPGYEQYF.

This sequence joins TRBV4-2 and TRBJ1-1, with 11 positions matching TRBD1. The CDR3 runs 16 residues. Trimming took 3 bases from V and 7 from J; bases not matched to a gene: 10. Germline V gives CDR1 LGHNA, CDR2 YNFKEQ. CDR3 DNA: TGTGCCAGCAGCCAGCAACCCGGGACAGGGGGAAGTGAAGCTTTCTTT. Amino acid sequence: CASSQQPGTGGSEAFF.

The chain carries TRBV4-3 and TRBJ2-3; D is perhaps TRBD2 (7 bases). CDR1 and CDR2 from the germline V gene are LGHNA and YSLEER. Between the trimmed V and J ends, which lost 4 bases and 5 bases, there was a span of 25 bases. This CDR3 has 18 amino acids. The CDR3 DNA follows: TGCGCCAGCAGCCGGCAACGGGGGGACACTCCCTGGAGAGATACGCAGTATTTT. It encodes CASSRQRGDTPWRDTQYF.

This clonotype appeared a few times. The chain has TRBV27 and TRBJ1-5; a possible D gene is TRBD1 (5 bases). In germline, CDR1 is MNHEY, CDR2 SMNVEV (reference sequence). CDR3 size: 16 residues. Between the trimmed V and J ends, which lost 3 bases and 0 bases, there was a span of 12 bases. This CDR3 reads CASSFAADSSNQPQHF. The CDR3 DNA follows: TGTGCCAGCAGTTTTGCGGCTGACAGTAGCAATCAGCCCCAGCATTTT.